These 17 T cell receptor beta chains share one sample of origin, sequenced in a study of cytomegalovirus exposure and HLA in healthy donors. The PCR used 60 Vbeta and 13 Jbeta primers. Generated by immunoSEQ multiplex PCR, the TCRdb table keeps only in-frame clones and is missing some. The table lists 200,000 to 250,000 clones, 82% of them singletons. Sequenced input: PBMCs. Receptors were obtained from a woman aged 40 to 55 in good health and CMV-seropositive.

In this sample, this clone turned up a few times. The chain uses TRBV7-3 and TRBJ2-6; D is undetermined. V was clipped by 2 bases and J by 0 bases, with 2 bases between them. CDR3 length equals 14 residues. CDR1 is SGHTA and CDR2 is FQGTGA in the germline V gene. For the CDR3, the DNA is TGTGCCAGCAGCTTACACTCTGGGGCCAACGTCCTGACTTTC. Encoded protein: CASSLHSGANVLTF. Together with reference TRBV7-3 and TRBJ2-6, the CDR3 gives the full variable domain: GAGVSQTPSNKVTEKGKYVELRCDPISGHTALYWYRQSLGQGPEFLIYFQGTGAADDSGLPNDRFFAVRPEGSVSTLKIQRTERGDSAVYLCASSLHSGANVLTFGAGSRLTVL.

The chain couples TRBV7-6 to TRBJ2-1, with TRBD1 matching 9 bases. Germline CDR1 is SGHVS and CDR2 is FNYEAQ. Trimming at V came to 5 bases and at J to 8 bases, leaving 10 bases not matched to a gene. The CDR3 is 15 amino acids. The CDR3 region is CASSPGTGQSDEQFF. CDR3 in DNA: TGTGCCAGCAGCCCAGGGACAGGGCAAAGCGATGAGCAGTTCTTC. Supplemented by reference TRBV7-6 and TRBJ2-1, the full variable domain reads GAGVSQSPRYKVTKRGQDVALRCDPISGHVSLYWYRQALGQGPEFLTYFNYEAQQDKSGLPNDRFSAERPEGSISTLTIQRTEQRDSAMYRCASSPGTGQSDEQFFGPGTRLTVL.

This chain connects TRBV7-9 to TRBJ1-6, with a possible D match to TRBD1 (6 bases). This CDR3 has 15 residues. The V and J ends lost 2 bases and 8 bases respectively, with 13 bases between them. Germline V CDR1 and CDR2: SEHNR, FQNEAQ (reference sequence). As DNA, the CDR3 is TGTGCCAGCAGCTTAAATTCAGGGGAAGATTCACCCCTCCACTTT. It is translated as CASSLNSGEDSPLHF. Variable domain in full (rest from reference TRBV7-9 and TRBJ1-6): DTGVSQNPRHKITKRGQNVTFRCDPISEHNRLYWYRQTLGQGPEFLTYFQNEAQLEKSRLLSDRFSAERPKGSFSTLEIQRTEQGDSAMYLCASSLNSGEDSPLHFGNGTRLTVT.

The chain links TRBV13 to TRBJ1-3; TRBD1 aligns across 8 bases. Germline V gives CDR1 PRHDT, CDR2 FYEKMQ (reference sequence). V trimming: 5 bases; J trimming: 3 bases; junction bases outside the gene matches: 9. CDR3 length: 16 amino acids. CDR3 amino acids: CASSARDRGYGNTIYF. CDR3 nucleotide sequence: TGTGCCAGCAGCGCCCGAGACAGGGGATATGGAAACACCATATATTTT.

V usage is TRBV10-2 and J usage is TRBJ1-2; 7 bases are shared with TRBD1. The CDR3 extends over 14 amino acids. CDR1 and CDR2 from the germline V gene are WSHSY and SAAADI. V was pared by 3 bases and J by 8 bases, with 9 bases of the junction left unmatched. DNA for the CDR3: TGCGCCAGCAGTGACCATGGACAGGACGGCGGCTACACCTTC. Encoded protein: CASSDHGQDGGYTF.

J is TRBJ2-1 and V is TRBV7-9, with 7 bases that match TRBD2. CDR3 length: 15 residues. Per germline, CDR1 SEHNR and CDR2 FQNEAQ (reference sequence). V gave up 1 base and J gave up 9 bases; unmatched junction bases: 9. The CDR3 sequence is CASSLVGLGLGEQFF. CDR3 in DNA: TGTGCCAGCAGCTTAGTAGGACTAGGGTTAGGTGAGCAGTTCTTC.

The rearrangement joins TRBV2 to TRBJ2-1; D is unresolved. The CDR3 consists of 11 residues. The V gene's germline CDR1 is SNHLY and CDR2 FYNNEI. V lost 6 bases to trimming and J lost 6 bases, with 6 bases between them. DNA for the CDR3: TGTGCCAGCAGACTAATCAATGAGCAGTTCTTC. The encoded protein is CASRLINEQFF.

This sequence joins TRBV2 and TRBJ2-4; 7 positions match TRBD2. CDR3 length equals 16 residues. V trimming: 6 bases; J trimming: 4 bases; junction bases outside the gene matches: 12. Germline V gives CDR1 SNHLY, CDR2 FYNNEI. In nucleotides, the CDR3 is TGTGCCAGCAGCTTCCCCGCTAGCGGAATAAAAAACATTCAGTACTTC. It translates to CASSFPASGIKNIQYF.

V is TRBV6-5 and J is TRBJ1-1, with D possibly matching TRBD1 (6 bases). Germline CDR1 is MNHEY and CDR2 is SVGAGI. CDR3 length: 15 amino acids. The V and J ends lost 0 bases and 6 bases respectively, with 14 bases between them. The CDR3 reads CASSYSSLRGAEAFF. CDR3 bases: TGTGCCAGCAGTTACTCGTCCCTCAGGGGCGCTGAAGCTTTCTTT.

This clone has a handful of counts. The chain is built from TRBV7-2 and TRBJ1-1, with D tentatively TRBD1 (6 bases). Germline V lookup: CDR1 SGHTA, CDR2 FQGNSA. The CDR3 runs to 12 residues. The ends were cut back, 5 bases at V and 7 bases at J, with 11 bases in the middle. CDR3 amino acids: CASSTVDSEAFF. The CDR3 DNA reads TGTGCCAGCAGCACTGTGGACAGTGAAGCTTTCTTT.

J is TRBJ2-2 and V is TRBV25-1, with TRBD1 matching 10 bases. This CDR3 spans 16 amino acids. V trimming: 4 bases; J trimming: 4 bases; junction bases outside the gene matches: 6. Looked up from germline, CDR1 is MGHDK and CDR2 is SYGVNS. The CDR3: CASSAYGTGATGELFF. Here the CDR3 DNA reads TGTGCCAGCAGTGCCTACGGGACAGGGGCCACCGGGGAGCTGTTTTTT.

V and J are TRBV9 and TRBJ2-2; a weak D match, TRBD1 (5 bases). The germline V gene has CDR1 SGDLS and CDR2 YYNGEE. Trimming cost V 0 bases and J 5 bases, with 14 bases left between them. CDR3 length: 16 amino acids. In DNA form, the CDR3 reads TGTGCCAGCAGCGTAGGCTCAGGGTGGACGACCGGGGAGCTGTTTTTT. Translated: CASSVGSGWTTGELFF.

A remark on this clone: The conserved phenylalanine or tryptophan normally closing the CDR3 is absent here, so this likely arose from a read error. The genes are TRBV5-1 and TRBJ2-7, with D tentatively TRBD2 (7 bases). CDR1 and CDR2 from the germline V gene are SGHRS and YFSETQ. The CDR3 spans 15 residues. Trimming shortened V by 3 bases and J by 3 bases, and 16 bases separated the two germline ends. The CDR3 region has the DNA TGCGCCAGCAGCTCGCAGTACGGGGGGCTCTACGAGCAGTACCTC. It encodes CASSSQYGGLYEQYL.

V usage is TRBV27 and J usage is TRBJ1-2; 10 bases map to TRBD1. The V and J ends lost 4 bases and 4 bases, in that order; junction bases with no gene match: 0. The CDR3 length is 13 residues. Germline-derived CDR1 and CDR2 are MNHEY and SMNVEV (reference sequence). The CDR3 is CASSWDRGYGYTF. The CDR3 nucleotides are TGTGCCAGCAGTTGGGACAGGGGCTATGGCTACACCTTC.

CDR3 nucleotide sequence: TGCGCCAGCAGCCAAGATCTCAAGCGGGGGGTAACCTACAATGAGCAGTTCTTC. The encoded protein is CASSQDLKRGVTYNEQFF. The chain carries TRBV4-3 and TRBJ2-1, with TRBD2 matching over 9 bases. The V gene end was trimmed by 0 bases and the J gene end by 2 bases; junction bases not matched to a gene: 8. The CDR3 consists of 18 residues. The germline gives CDR1 LGHNA, CDR2 YSLEER.

The CDR3 loop is CASRRGGAGTSEQFF. CDR3 nucleotide sequence: TGTGCCAGCAGGCGCGGGGGGGCCGGGACTTCTGAGCAGTTCTTC. J is TRBJ2-1 and V is TRBV6-5; 9 bases are shared with TRBD2. Germline trimming cut 6 bases from V and 9 bases from J; bases unmatched to any gene: 12. This CDR3 has 15 residues. Germline loops: CDR1 MNHEY, CDR2 SVGAGI.

CDR3 in DNA: TGTGCCAGCATACCCAGGACAGGGGCTGGAAACACCATATATTTT. Its translation: CASIPRTGAGNTIYF. This chain joins TRBV6-5 and TRBJ1-3; 9 nucleotides line up with TRBD1. Germline values: CDR1 MNHEY, CDR2 SVGAGI. V shed 7 bases and J 2 bases; nucleotides not matched to a gene: 6. CDR3 length equals 15 residues.